This TCR beta chain was captured in a study of cytomegalovirus exposure and HLA in healthy donors. Study at large: A data release that came early held about 89 million unique TCRs from HLA-typed donors.

The PCR ran on 60 Vbeta and 13 Jbeta primers. The data were produced by immunoSEQ multiplex PCR, yet TCRdb's version contains in-frame clones alone and is incomplete. The repertoire holds roughly 150,000 clones, with around 82% as singletons. The germline V gene has CDR1 MNHNY and CDR2 SVGAGI (reference sequence). The CDR3 contains 16 residues. Trimming removed 3 bases from V and 8 bases from J, with 20 bases in between. The TCR comes from a woman between 45 and 60 years old in good health and CMV-seropositive. The genes are TRBV6-6 and TRBJ2-1, with a tentative D call TRBD1 (7 bases). Sequenced material: PBMCs. CDR3 amino acids: CASSYGGGRVEDEQFF. DNA for the CDR3: TGTGCCAGCAGTTATGGAGGGGGCCGCGTGGAAGATGAGCAGTTCTTC.